This T cell receptor beta chain was identified during a study of cytomegalovirus exposure and HLA in healthy donors. V gave up 2 bases and J gave up 4 bases, with 12 bases separating them. The CDR3 covers 14 residues. CDR1 and CDR2 (germline): SGHDT, YYEEEE. PCR amplification relied on 60 Vbeta primers (plus 13 Jbeta primers). Clones were read by immunoSEQ multiplex PCR, and TCRdb kept only the in-frame ones, dropping some. The data show 150,000 to 200,000 clones, with 70% seen just once and approximately 5% held by the top ten. This sequence joins TRBV5-6 and TRBJ2-5; a weak D match, TRBD2 (6 bases). What was sequenced was PBMCs. The TCR originated in a man between 18 and 29 years old in good health and CMV-seropositive. CDR3 bases: TGTGCCAGCAGCTTAGCGGAGGGTGGAGAGACCCAGTACTTC. This translates into CASSLAEGGETQYF.